These 28 T cell receptor beta chains were all obtained from the same sample, sequenced in a study of TIL therapy for anti-PD-1-resistant metastatic lung cancer. Time point specified: pre-treatment sample, taken before nivolumab and TIL therapy. The immunoSEQ assay was v3. This table comes from immunoSEQ multiplex PCR, and its TCRdb copy is limited to in-frame clones, with some not included. The data hold 25,000 to 40,000 clones, with about 70% observed a single time. This specimen consisted of blood, obtained at baseline. The source of these receptors is a woman aged 30-85 years with non-small cell lung cancer.

The V and J genes are TRBV6-5 and TRBJ1-1; perhaps TRBD1 as D (6 bases). V was shortened by 6 bases and J by 1 base, with 12 bases between the two germline ends. The length of the CDR3 is 14 residues. CDR1 and CDR2 (germline): MNHEY, SVGAGI. CDR3 bases: TGTGCCAGCAGACGTACAGGGACGAACACTGAAGCTTTCTTT. Amino acids: CASRRTGTNTEAFF.

In this sample, this clone turned up a few times. The chain combines TRBV7-2 with TRBJ2-1; 7 bases map to TRBD1. From germline, CDR1 is SGHTA and CDR2 FQGNSA. Germline trimming cut 6 bases from V and 0 bases from J; bases unmatched to any gene: 5. The CDR3 has 15 amino acids. The CDR3 here is CASRQDRNSYNEQFF. As DNA, the CDR3 is TGTGCCAGCAGACAGGACAGGAACTCCTACAATGAGCAGTTCTTC.

The V call is TRBV21-1, the J call TRBJ1-2. TRBV21-1 is recorded as a pseudogene. CDR3 length: 17 residues. The CDR3 protein is CASSKARGAPPNYGYTF. The CDR3 nucleotides are TGTGCCAGCAGCAAGGCGAGGGGAGCCCCGCCTAACTATGGCTACACCTTC.

The chain carries TRBV5-1 and TRBJ2-3, with 10 bases that match TRBD2. Looked up from germline, CDR1 is SGHRS and CDR2 is YFSETQ. The CDR3 runs 15 residues. J gave up 3 bases and V 4 bases, and 5 bases lay outside the gene matches. The CDR3 loop is CASSTAGGRTDTQYF. CDR3 DNA sequence: TGCGCCAGCAGCACAGCGGGAGGGCGGACAGATACGCAGTATTTT.

The rearrangement joins TRBV2 to TRBJ1-2; TRBD1 agrees at 11 bases. The CDR3 runs to 12 residues. Germline V gene lookup returns CDR1 SNHLY and CDR2 FYNNEI. V lost 7 bases, J lost 10 bases, and 5 bases stayed unmatched. The CDR3 loop reads CASTPGQGVYTF. CDR3 nucleotide sequence: TGTGCCAGCACTCCGGGACAGGGGGTCTACACCTTC.

The chain is built from TRBV7-6 and TRBJ2-2, with 9 bases aligning to TRBD2. The CDR3 has 16 residues. CDR1 is SGHVS, CDR2 FNYEAQ, per germline. V shed 4 bases and J 1 base; nucleotides not matched to a gene: 4. The CDR3 nucleotides read TGTGCCAGCAGCTCTTGGACTAGCGAGAACACCGGGGAGCTGTTTTTT. Protein: CASSSWTSENTGELFF.

This chain uses TRBV14 with TRBJ2-3; 9 nucleotides agree with TRBD2. The CDR3 has 16 residues. The germline gives CDR1 SGHDN, CDR2 FVKESK. The V and J ends lost 4 bases and 0 bases, in that order; junction bases with no gene match: 5. CDR3 sequence (DNA): TGTGCCAGCAGCCGCATGGCGGGAGGGAGCACAGATACGCAGTATTTT. Amino acid sequence: CASSRMAGGSTDTQYF.

CDR3 amino acids: CASSKTSRGTGELFF. DNA of the CDR3: TGTGCCAGCAGTAAGACTAGTAGAGGAACCGGGGAGCTGTTTTTT. J is TRBJ2-2 and V is TRBV6-4; D is possibly TRBD2 (6 bases). The CDR3 contains 15 residues. From germline, CDR1 is MRHNA and CDR2 SNTAGT. Trimming pared 5 bases from V and 5 bases from J, leaving 15 bases between.

J is TRBJ2-2 and V is TRBV7-2; 7 nucleotides align to TRBD1. The ends lost 6 bases at V and 1 base at J; junction bases unmatched: 2. The CDR3 spans 14 residues. The germline V gene encodes CDR1 SGHTA and CDR2 FQGNSA. The CDR3 DNA follows: TGTGCCAGCAGTAGACAGGGGAACACCGGGGAGCTGTTTTTT. Amino acid sequence: CASSRQGNTGELFF. The whole variable domain, filled in from reference TRBV7-2 and TRBJ2-2, reads GAGVSQSPSNKVTEKGKDVELRCDPISGHTALYWYRQSLGQGLEFLIYFQGNSAPDKSGLPSDRFSAERTGGSVSTLTIQRTQQEDSAVYLCASSRQGNTGELFFGEGSRLTVL.

The chain uses TRBV10-3 and TRBJ2-1, with 8 bases lining up with TRBD2. The length of the CDR3 is 18 residues. The V and J ends lost 0 bases and 5 bases, in that order; junction bases with no gene match: 12. Germline CDR1 reads ENHRY; CDR2 reads SYGVKD. CDR3 bases: TGTGCCATCAGTGAGTCAGTAGGATCGGGAGGGGTAAACAATGAGCAGTTCTTC. Protein: CAISESVGSGGVNNEQFF.

This CDR3 is CASSLAADLYNEQFF. The CDR3 DNA reads as TGTGCCAGCAGCTTAGCGGCGGACTTGTACAATGAGCAGTTCTTC. The chain uses TRBV7-2 and TRBJ2-1; D is possibly TRBD2 (5 bases). Germline CDR1 and CDR2: SGHTA and FQGNSA. This CDR3 region has 15 residues. V gave up 0 bases and J gave up 4 bases, with 10 bases separating them.

This clone has a handful of counts. The chain recombines TRBV7-9 with TRBJ2-7; D possibly corresponds to TRBD1 (6 bases). The germline V gene has CDR1 SEHNR and CDR2 FQNEAQ (reference sequence). This CDR3 is built from 15 residues. The V end was cut by 4 bases, the J end by 3 bases, with 16 bases between. The CDR3 here is CASSSIGQRDYEQYF. Here the CDR3 DNA reads TGTGCCAGCAGCTCCATAGGACAGAGGGACTACGAGCAGTACTTC.

This clone was counted between two and nine times. The CDR3 nucleotides read TGCGCCAGCAGTGAAGGTGGACAGTCTGGAGGCTACACCTTC. Protein sequence: CASSEGGQSGGYTF. The rearrangement links TRBV10-2 to TRBJ1-2, with D tentatively TRBD1 (6 bases). Germline V gene lookup returns CDR1 WSHSY and CDR2 SAAADI. The CDR3 is made up of 14 amino acids. V shed 3 bases and J shed 8 bases, with 16 bases lying between them.

The sample holds a few counts of this clone. The chain employs TRBV7-6 and TRBJ1-1; no clear D. The length of the CDR3 is 13 residues. Trimming pared 1 base from V and 4 bases from J, leaving 7 bases between. Germline CDR1 is SGHVS and CDR2 is FNYEAQ. CDR3 sequence reads: CASSLGGLTEAFF. In DNA, the CDR3 is TGTGCCAGCAGCTTAGGAGGGCTCACTGAAGCTTTCTTT.

The chain is built from TRBV19 and TRBJ2-1; maybe TRBD1 (6 bases). CDR3 size: 14 residues. Trimming stripped 1 base from V and 8 bases from J, with 12 bases between. CDR1 LNHDA and CDR2 SQIVND come from the germline V gene (reference sequence). The CDR3 reads CASSIVTGSDEQFF. CDR3 DNA: TGTGCCAGTAGTATAGTGACAGGCTCGGATGAGCAGTTCTTC. The full variable domain, completed using reference TRBV19 and TRBJ2-1, is DGGITQSPKYLFRKEGQNVTLSCEQNLNHDAMYWYRQDPGQGLRLIYYSQIVNDFQKGDIAEGYSVSREKKESFPLTVTSAQKNPTAFYLCASSIVTGSDEQFFGPGTRLTVL.

The chain recombines TRBV7-9 with TRBJ2-7; 8 bases map to TRBD1. Losses at the gene ends were 5 bases for V and 2 bases for J; bases not matched to a gene: 5. The CDR3 is 14 amino acids. Per germline, CDR1 SEHNR and CDR2 FQNEAQ (reference sequence). The CDR3 nucleotides read TGTGCCAGCAGCGCGGACAGGGCCCCCTACGAGCAGTACTTC. Translating it yields CASSADRAPYEQYF.

Only one count was recorded for this clone. V gene TRBV9 combines with J gene TRBJ2-7, with TRBD1 identical over 9 bases. Unmatched junction bases numbered 6, after V lost 5 bases and J lost 6 bases. The CDR3 sequence is 13 residues long. The V gene's germline CDR1 is SGDLS and CDR2 YYNGEE. The CDR3: CASSGDREGEQYF. CDR3 nucleotide sequence: TGTGCCAGCAGTGGGGACAGGGAAGGCGAGCAGTACTTC.

V and J are TRBV14 and TRBJ2-1, with D unclear. V was cut by 1 base and J by 6 bases, with 13 bases left in between. This CDR3 has 15 residues. Germline V lookup: CDR1 SGHDN, CDR2 FVKESK. The CDR3 DNA reads TGTGCCAGCAGCCAAGGAGTGAGTAGCTTCAATGAGCAGTTCTTC. This codes for CASSQGVSSFNEQFF. Using reference TRBV14 and TRBJ2-1 for the parts outside the CDR3, the full variable domain is EAGVTQFPSHSVIEKGQTVTLRCDPISGHDNLYWYRRVMGKEIKFLLHFVKESKQDESGMPNNRFLAERTGGTYSTLKVQPAELEDSGVYFCASSQGVSSFNEQFFGPGTRLTVL.

Here the CDR3 DNA reads TGTGCCAGCAGCACCGGACTAGCGGGAGGCGCAGATACGCAGTATTTT. Its translation: CASSTGLAGGADTQYF. This chain links TRBV5-4 with TRBJ2-3; TRBD2 matches at 14 bases. This CDR3 comprises 16 residues. V lost 4 bases, J lost 4 bases, and 5 bases stayed unmatched. Germline values: CDR1 SGHNT, CDR2 YYREEE (reference sequence).

This sequence joins TRBV20-1 and TRBJ2-5, with a weak D call TRBD1 (5 bases). This CDR3 contains 11 residues. Germline loops: CDR1 DFQATT, CDR2 SNEGSKA (reference sequence). V gave up 5 bases and J gave up 5 bases, with 9 bases separating them. The CDR3: CSAQGGETQYF. DNA of the CDR3: TGCAGTGCTCAGGGCGGTGAGACCCAGTACTTC.

V gene TRBV7-9 combines with J gene TRBJ2-1; 12 bases map to TRBD2. V shed 3 bases and J 7 bases; nucleotides not matched to a gene: 13. The germline V gene has CDR1 SEHNR and CDR2 FQNEAQ (reference sequence). CDR3 length: 18 amino acids. The CDR3 DNA follows: TGTGCCAGCAGCTTCATAGATAGACTAGCGGGAGTGGGGAATGAGCAGTTCTTC. Protein: CASSFIDRLAGVGNEQFF.

The chain uses TRBV7-9 and TRBJ2-7; 9 bases are a match to TRBD2. Germline V gene data show CDR1 as SEHNR and CDR2 as FQNEAQ (reference sequence). CDR3 length equals 16 residues. Unmatched junction bases numbered 5, after V lost 2 bases and J lost 0 bases. CDR3 region: CASSLLASGNSYEQYF. The CDR3 DNA reads TGTGCCAGCAGCTTATTGGCTAGCGGGAACTCCTACGAGCAGTACTTC. Complete variable domain (other parts from reference TRBV7-9 and TRBJ2-7): DTGVSQNPRHKITKRGQNVTFRCDPISEHNRLYWYRQTLGQGPEFLTYFQNEAQLEKSRLLSDRFSAERPKGSFSTLEIQRTEQGDSAMYLCASSLLASGNSYEQYFGPGTRLTVT.

This clone was recorded a few times. The gene calls are TRBV19 and TRBJ1-2; D remains unclear. Germline CDR1 reads LNHDA; CDR2 reads SQIVND (reference sequence). The CDR3 totals 12 residues. V dropped 7 bases and J dropped 8 bases, with 14 bases sitting between them. CDR3: CASTGRKMGYTF. Written as DNA, the CDR3 is TGTGCCAGTACTGGCAGGAAGATGGGCTACACCTTC.

The rearrangement links TRBV20-1 to TRBJ1-2; weak D call: TRBD1 (5 bases). Germline V gives CDR1 DFQATT, CDR2 SNEGSKA (reference sequence). Trimming left V 2 bases short and J 8 bases short, with 9 bases between. The CDR3 totals 11 residues. Written as DNA, the CDR3 is TGCAGTGCTAGACAGGGTGGCGGCTACACCTTC. Protein product: CSARQGGGYTF.

This sequence joins TRBV6-5 and TRBJ1-1; D is uncertain. CDR1 is MNHEY and CDR2 is SVGAGI in the germline V gene. CDR3 length: 13 residues. V lost 0 bases, J lost 3 bases, and 5 bases lay in between. CDR3 nucleotides: TGTGCCAGCAGTTACTCGCCTGACACTGAAGCTTTCTTT. Translation: CASSYSPDTEAFF.

The chain carries TRBV27 and TRBJ2-3, with D perhaps matching TRBD1 or TRBD2 (5 bases each). The CDR3 runs to 15 residues. Looked up from germline, CDR1 is MNHEY and CDR2 is SMNVEV (reference sequence). Trimming shortened V by 7 bases and J by 1 base, and 15 bases separated the two germline ends. This CDR3 is CASTRSGLGTDTQYF. Written as DNA, the CDR3 is TGTGCCAGCACCCGGTCGGGGCTCGGCACAGATACGCAGTATTTT.

In this sample, this clone turned up once. The chain couples TRBV19 to TRBJ2-7; D may be TRBD2 (6 bases). The germline gives CDR1 LNHDA, CDR2 SQIVND (reference sequence). The V end was cut by 9 bases, the J end by 0 bases, with 15 bases between. This CDR3 contains 14 residues. In DNA form, the CDR3 reads TGTGCCAGCCAGGAGGGAGGAGGCTCCTACGAGCAGTACTTC. Translating it yields CASQEGGGSYEQYF.

This chain links TRBV6-5 with TRBJ2-6; D is unresolved. The CDR3 extends over 14 amino acids. Trimming took 3 bases from V and 6 from J, leaving 9 bases between them. CDR1 is MNHEY, CDR2 SVGAGI, per germline. This chain's CDR3 is CASSYDPKANVLTF. The CDR3 DNA is TGTGCCAGCAGTTATGACCCTAAGGCCAACGTCCTGACTTTC.